Listed below are T cell receptor beta chains from one sample, sequenced in a study of cytomegalovirus exposure and HLA in healthy donors. Data came from immunoSEQ multiplex PCR; TCRdb stores just in-frame clones and leaves some out. The data hold about 190,000 clones, with roughly 83% observed a single time. The source material was PBMCs. The receptors were gathered from a boy younger than 18 in good health and CMV-seronegative. Each CDR3 is given with its conserved first and last residue. The D gene is left open where the match is weak. Not all rows give a size; the values are once, few, many and, for expanded clones, a class.

v_call: TRBV15; clone_size: .; d_call: TRBD2; j_call: TRBJ2-5; cdr3_nt: TGTGCCACCAGCAGAGATCGAATTAGCGGGAGAGAGACCCAGTACTTC; cdr3_aa: CATSRDRISGRETQYF
v_call: TRBV4-3; clone_size: .; d_call: .; j_call: TRBJ1-1; cdr3_nt: TGCGCCAGCAGCCAAGAGGGAGGTCCTATGGAAGCTTTCTTT; cdr3_aa: CASSQEGGPMEAFF
v_call: TRBV27; clone_size: .; d_call: TRBD1; j_call: TRBJ2-1; cdr3_nt: TGTGCCAGCAGTTTTGGAGGGACAGGAGACAATGAGCAGTTCTTC; cdr3_aa: CASSFGGTGDNEQFF
v_call: TRBV7-2; clone_size: few; d_call: .; j_call: TRBJ1-4; cdr3_nt: TGTGCCAGCAGCTTCGAGGGCTCCAGCGAAAAACTGTTTTTT; cdr3_aa: CASSFEGSSEKLFF
v_call: TRBV6-1; clone_size: .; d_call: .; j_call: TRBJ1-5; cdr3_nt: TGTGCCAGCAGTGAATATTACGAGGGTCCGCAGCCCCAGCATTTT; cdr3_aa: CASSEYYEGPQPQHF
v_call: TRBV28; clone_size: once; d_call: TRBD1; j_call: TRBJ1-1; cdr3_nt: TGTGCCACACAGGGACAGATGAACACTGAAGCTTTCTTT; cdr3_aa: CATQGQMNTEAFF
v_call: TRBV6-7; clone_size: .; d_call: TRBD2; j_call: TRBJ2-1; cdr3_nt: TGTGCCAGCAGCCACATGGGAGCGGGAGCTAGTGAGCAGTTCTTC; cdr3_aa: CASSHMGAGASEQFF
v_call: TRBV30; clone_size: .; d_call: .; j_call: TRBJ1-6; cdr3_nt: TGTGCCTGGAGTGTACCCAGGGGCAATTCACCCCTCCACTTT; cdr3_aa: CAWSVPRGNSPLHF
v_call: TRBV7-9; clone_size: .; d_call: TRBD1; j_call: TRBJ2-7; cdr3_nt: TGTGCCAGCAGCCCCCGGACAGGAGGAAAGGACGAGCAGTACTTC; cdr3_aa: CASSPRTGGKDEQYF
v_call: TRBV7-9; clone_size: .; d_call: .; j_call: TRBJ2-1; cdr3_nt: TGTGCCAGCAGCTTAGCGCGGTGGGGGGATGAGCAGTTCTTC; cdr3_aa: CASSLARWGDEQFF